This TCR beta chain stems from a study of shared clonotypes between healthy human individuals. Sequencing used immunoSEQ multiplex PCR; TCRdb keeps in-frame clones, though not all of them. In the table there are about 1 million clones, roughly 70% of which are singletons. Germline loops: CDR1 SGHRS, CDR2 YFSETQ. CDR3 size: 14 residues. V was shortened by 3 bases and J by 7 bases, with 13 bases between the two germline ends. The TCR was taken from a man younger than 35 in good health. The V gene is TRBV5-1, the J gene TRBJ2-2; D is possibly TRBD1 or TRBD2 (5 bases each). The sample taken for sequencing was memory CD4+ T cells sorted from blood. Subset indicated: CD45RA-negative fraction. This CDR3 reads CASSSRGAGGELFF. In nucleotides, the CDR3 is TGCGCCAGCAGCTCCCGAGGGGCCGGCGGGGAGCTGTTTTTT.